A single sample gave rise to the 7 T cell receptor beta chains below, sequenced in a study of blood T cell repertoires in COVID-19. Generated by immunoSEQ multiplex PCR, the TCRdb table keeps only in-frame clones and is missing some. This sample has approximately 280,000 clones, with roughly 85% found just once. Sequencing was carried out using PBMCs or T cells enriched from blood (not recorded which). These TCRs come from a woman between 50 and 59 years old who had recovered from COVID-19.

The J gene is TRBJ1-5, the V gene TRBV30; weak D call: TRBD1 (6 bases). Between the trimmed V and J ends, which lost 3 bases and 3 bases, there was a span of 15 bases. This CDR3 has 15 residues. The germline V gene encodes CDR1 GTSNPN and CDR2 SVGIG (reference sequence). The CDR3 coding sequence is TGTGCCTGGAGCGCCCTTGGGGGCCTCAATCAGCCCCAGCATTTT. Its translation: CAWSALGGLNQPQHF.

The CDR3 DNA is TGTGCCAGCAGTCGAGGACTAGCGGGGGGGCTCCCCTACTTCAATGAGCAGTTCTTC. Translating it yields CASSRGLAGGLPYFNEQFF. The chain joins TRBV7-6 to TRBJ2-1; TRBD2 matches 15 bases. CDR1 and CDR2 from the germline V gene are SGHVS and FNYEAQ. The CDR3 runs 19 residues. V shed 6 bases, J shed 6 bases, and the junction held 15 bases outside the gene matches.

The chain recombines TRBV5-4 with TRBJ1-2; 8 bases are a match to TRBD1. Germline V CDR1 and CDR2: SGHNT, YYREEE (reference sequence). V was clipped by 3 bases and J by 10 bases; unmatched bases: 11. The CDR3 is 14 residues long. The CDR3 loop reads CASSSSQGAMPYTF. CDR3 sequence (DNA): TGTGCCAGCAGCTCCTCGCAGGGGGCGATGCCCTACACCTTC.

V is TRBV30 and J is TRBJ1-6, with D uncertain. Germline V gene lookup returns CDR1 GTSNPN and CDR2 SVGIG (reference sequence). This CDR3 spans 13 amino acids. Trimming removed 5 bases at V and 1 base at J, with 6 bases between. The chain's CDR3 is CAWQKSYNSPLHF. In DNA, the CDR3 is TGTGCCTGGCAGAAGTCCTATAATTCACCCCTCCACTTT.

The chain links TRBV5-1 to TRBJ1-1; D perhaps matches TRBD1 (5 bases). The CDR3 consists of 14 residues. Germline V gene lookup returns CDR1 SGHRS and CDR2 YFSETQ. V was cut by 3 bases and J by 1 base, with 10 bases left in between. CDR3 coding DNA: TGCGCCAGCAGCTCTCCGACAGCGAACACTGAAGCTTTCTTT. Translating gives CASSSPTANTEAFF. The full variable domain, with the rest looked up from reference TRBV5-1 and TRBJ1-1, is KAGVTQTPRYLIKTRGQQVTLSCSPISGHRSVSWYQQTPGQGLQFLFEYFSETQRNKGNFPGRFSGRQFSNSRSEMNVSTLELGDSALYLCASSSPTANTEAFFGQGTRLTVV.

The chain uses TRBV11-2 and TRBJ1-3, with D unresolved. The CDR3 loop spans 14 amino acids. Germline CDR1 reads SGHAT; CDR2 reads FQNNGV. The V end lost 1 base, the J end lost 0 bases, and 4 bases lay between the germline ends. CDR3: CASSLVGSGNTIYF. In DNA, the CDR3 is TGTGCCAGCAGCTTAGTCGGCTCTGGAAACACCATATATTTT.

The rearrangement uses TRBV3-1 (or the pseudogene TRBV3-2) and TRBJ2-1, with D possibly matching TRBD2 (5 bases). The CDR3 extends over 15 amino acids. V lost 4 bases and J lost 7, with 17 bases in between. The germline V gene encodes CDR1 LGHDT and CDR2 YNNKEL (reference sequence). The CDR3 loop is CASSLTQIGENEQFF. The CDR3 bases are TGTGCCAGCAGCCTCACTCAAATCGGGGAGAATGAGCAGTTCTTC.